Presented here are 5 T cell receptor beta chains from one specimen sequenced in a study of T cells in Graves' hyperthyroidism and ophthalmopathy. From RNA transcripts, TCR beta CDR3 regions were amplified. The study used the HTBI primer set for a first-round RT-PCR of the TCR CDR3. TCRdb processed the multiplex PCR reads anew with MiXCR; each CDR3 protein has one entry. Here the sample spans some 300,000 distinct CDR3 sequences, roughly 13% being singletons. Specimen: blood. The receptors come from a woman in her 30s with Graves' hyperthyroidism that later progressed to Graves' ophthalmopathy.

This clonotype has a count of ten or more. The chain links TRBV7-3 to TRBJ2-3; TRBD2 aligns across 13 bases. Looked up from germline, CDR1 is SGHTA and CDR2 is FQGTGA. J was trimmed by 4 bases and V by 4 bases; bases with no gene match: 5. This CDR3 region has 16 residues. The CDR3 coding sequence is TGTGCCAGCAGCTCTACTAGCGGGAGGGCCCCAGATACGCAGTATTTT. Translation gives CASSSTSGRAPDTQYF.

In this sample, this clonotype turned up a few times. J is TRBJ2-3 and V is TRBV29-1, with a possible D match to TRBD1 (5 bases). Germline CDR1 reads SQVTM; CDR2 reads ANQGSEA. The CDR3 spans 13 residues. The CDR3 protein is CSHPQGYTDTQYF. The CDR3 DNA sequence: TGCAGTCATCCCCAGGGATACACAGATACGCAGTATTTT.

This clonotype was recorded at least ten times. The chain recombines TRBV27 with TRBJ2-3, with D possibly TRBD2 on 5 matching bases. The V end lost 9 bases, the J end lost 4 bases, and 11 bases lay between the germline ends. The germline CDR1 and CDR2 sequences are MNHEY and SMNVEV (reference sequence). The CDR3 consists of 12 residues. CDR3 sequence (DNA): TGTGCCAGTTTCGGCGGGTCAGATACGCAGTATTTT. It encodes CASFGGSDTQYF.

This clonotype was recorded at least ten times. This chain links TRBV20-1 with TRBJ2-1, with 14 positions matching TRBD2. Germline V gene sequence: CDR1 DFQATT, CDR2 SNEGSKA (reference sequence). J was trimmed by 10 bases and V by 3 bases; bases with no gene match: 5. This CDR3 region has 14 residues. CDR3 protein: CSARETSGRGEQFF. The DNA of the CDR3 is TGCAGTGCTAGGGAGACTAGCGGGAGGGGAGAGCAGTTCTTC.

The chain carries TRBV29-1 and TRBJ1-2, with unresolved D. The CDR3 sequence is 11 residues long. V was cut by 1 base and J by 5 bases, with 5 bases left in between. CDR1 and CDR2 (germline): SQVTM, ANQGSEA. Here the CDR3 DNA reads TGCAGCGTTGAAGGCGGTTATGGCTACACCTTC. Its translation: CSVEGGYGYTF. Using reference TRBV29-1 and TRBJ1-2 for the parts outside the CDR3, the full variable domain is SAVISQKPSRDICQRGTSLTIQCQVDSQVTMMFWYRQQPGQSLTLIATANQGSEATYESGFVIDKFPISRPNLTFSTLTVSNMSPEDSSIYLCSVEGGYGYTFGSGTRLTVV.